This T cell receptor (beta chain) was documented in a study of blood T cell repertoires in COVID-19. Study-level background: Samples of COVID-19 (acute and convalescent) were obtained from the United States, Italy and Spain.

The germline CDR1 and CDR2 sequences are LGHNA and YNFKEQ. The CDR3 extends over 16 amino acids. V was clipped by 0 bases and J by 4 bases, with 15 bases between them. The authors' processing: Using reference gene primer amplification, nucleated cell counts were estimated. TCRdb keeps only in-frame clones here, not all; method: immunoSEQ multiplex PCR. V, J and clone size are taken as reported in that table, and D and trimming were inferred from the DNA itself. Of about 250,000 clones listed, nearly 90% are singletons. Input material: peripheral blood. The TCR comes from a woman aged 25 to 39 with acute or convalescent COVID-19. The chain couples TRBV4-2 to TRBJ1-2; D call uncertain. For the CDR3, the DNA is TGTGCCAGCAGCCAAGAGGGGTCGGGGATTTTCTATGGCTACACCTTC. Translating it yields CASSQEGSGIFYGYTF.